This T cell receptor beta chain was captured in a study of T cell changes during pregnancy in multiple sclerosis. TCRdb's table, derived via immunoSEQ multiplex PCR, lists solely in-frame clones and lacks some. This sample has around 69,000 clones, with 90% found just once. In its sample, this clone was seen once. The ends were cut back, 3 bases at V and 1 base at J, with 9 bases in the middle. The germline gives CDR1 LNHDA, CDR2 SQIVND (reference sequence). The CDR3 is 15 residues long. The chain combines TRBV19 with TRBJ2-2; D perhaps matches TRBD2 (5 bases). The sequence was collected from a female donor in good health, enrolled as a control in a pregnancy study. Sequenced here: peripheral blood, sampled in the second trimester of pregnancy. In DNA, the CDR3 is TGTGCCAGTAGTATCGCCAGCGGGAACACCGGGGAGCTGTTTTTT. Translated, it gives CASSIASGNTGELFF.